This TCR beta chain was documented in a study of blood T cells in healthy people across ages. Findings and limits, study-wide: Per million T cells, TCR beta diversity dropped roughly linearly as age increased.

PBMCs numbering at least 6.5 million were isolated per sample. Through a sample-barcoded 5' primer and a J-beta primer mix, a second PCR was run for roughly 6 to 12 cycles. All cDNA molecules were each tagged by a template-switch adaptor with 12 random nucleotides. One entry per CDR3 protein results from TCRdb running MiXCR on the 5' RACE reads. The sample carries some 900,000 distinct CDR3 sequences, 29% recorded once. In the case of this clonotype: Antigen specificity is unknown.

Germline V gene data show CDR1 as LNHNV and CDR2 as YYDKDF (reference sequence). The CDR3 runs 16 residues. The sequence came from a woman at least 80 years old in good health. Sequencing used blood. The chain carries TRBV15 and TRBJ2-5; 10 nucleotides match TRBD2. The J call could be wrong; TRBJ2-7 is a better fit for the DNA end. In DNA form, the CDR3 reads TGTGCCACCAGCAGACTCATCAGCGGGAGGGTAAACGAGCAGTACTTC. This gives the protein CATSRLISGRVNEQYF.